This T cell receptor (beta chain) came from a study of T cells after yellow fever vaccination. Each CDR3 protein gets one entry after TCRdb re-called the 5' RACE reads with MiXCR. The repertoire consists of about 69,000 distinct CDR3 sequences, with approximately 5.9% occurring once and the leading ten covering 2.2%. As concerns this clonotype: Its antigen is unknown.

Study-wide results and caveats: Reappearance after the booster was seen for most primary-vaccination clones, at roughly 96% CD4 and around 90% CD8.

This clonotype was sampled from a man aged 18-30 years who received the YFV17D yellow fever vaccine. The sequencing here drew on CD4+ T cells sorted from PBMCs, taken roughly 15 days after the first yellow fever vaccination.

The CDR3 region is CASSKRLAGNFQETQYF. For the CDR3, the DNA is TGCGCCAGCAGCAAAAGACTAGCGGGGAATTTTCAAGAGACCCAGTACTTC. V gene TRBV4-1 combines with J gene TRBJ2-5; 11 nucleotides line up with TRBD2. The CDR3 covers 17 residues. The germline CDR1 and CDR2 sequences are MGHRA and YSYEKL. With 5 bases clipped from V and 2 bases from J, the junction kept 10 bases outside the gene matches.